What follows are 27 T cell receptor beta chains derived from one specimen sequenced in a study of cytomegalovirus exposure and HLA in healthy donors. The primer mix had 60 Vbeta and 13 Jbeta primers. Data came from immunoSEQ multiplex PCR; TCRdb stores just in-frame clones and leaves some out. Altogether about 180,000 clones are present, 82% being singletons, with the ten largest covering more than 1.5%. Material for sequencing was PBMCs. The receptors here all came from a man aged 35 to 55 in good health and CMV-seronegative.

This sequence joins TRBV15 and TRBJ2-5, with 13 bases matching TRBD2. V lost 2 bases to trimming and J lost 7 bases; unmatched junction nucleotides: 13. Germline V lookup: CDR1 LNHNV, CDR2 YYDKDF (reference sequence). This CDR3 has 18 amino acids. Here the CDR3 DNA reads TGTGCCACCAGCAGACTCAAGGGTACTAGCGGGGGGGCCGGGACCCAGTACTTC. It is translated as CATSRLKGTSGGAGTQYF.

The rearrangement uses TRBV27 and TRBJ1-5, with 11 bases matching TRBD1. This CDR3 comprises 16 residues. V shed 5 bases and J 6 bases; nucleotides not matched to a gene: 9. CDR1 and CDR2 from the germline V gene are MNHEY and SMNVEV (reference sequence). The CDR3 nucleotides read TGTGCCAGCAGTCCAGGGGACAGGGGGAGCGGTCAGCCCCAGCATTTT. This sequence encodes CASSPGDRGSGQPQHF.

This clone has a handful of counts. The chain joins TRBV27 to TRBJ2-7; 9 nucleotides line up with TRBD1. This CDR3 comprises 13 residues. CDR1 MNHEY and CDR2 SMNVEV come from the germline V gene (reference sequence). J lost 3 bases, V lost 4 bases, and 1 base had no gene match. The CDR3 is CASSWGQGYEQYF. In DNA, the CDR3 is TGTGCCAGCAGTTGGGGACAGGGCTACGAGCAGTACTTC.

J is TRBJ2-1 and V is TRBV28; TRBD2 aligns across 7 bases. After removal of 2 bases from V and 10 bases from J, the junction contained 11 bases not matched to a gene. Germline loops: CDR1 MDHEN, CDR2 SYDVKM. The CDR3 spans 15 residues. CDR3 DNA: TGTGCCAGCAGTTTAGGGGGGGGGTTGGGGCTCGAGCAGTTCTTC. It yields the protein CASSLGGGLGLEQFF. Looking up the rest from reference TRBV28 and TRBJ2-1 gives the full variable domain: DVKVTQSSRYLVKRTGEKVFLECVQDMDHENMFWYRQDPGLGLRLIYFSYDVKMKEKGDIPEGYSVSREKKERFSLILESASTNQTSMYLCASSLGGGLGLEQFFGPGTRLTVL.

This chain uses TRBV11-2 with TRBJ2-7, with no clear D. Germline V gene sequence: CDR1 SGHAT, CDR2 FQNNGV. The CDR3 is 14 amino acids. The ends were cut back, 2 bases at V and 1 base at J, with 9 bases in the middle. CDR3: CASSLSTLSYEQYF. In DNA, the CDR3 is TGTGCCAGCAGCTTAAGCACTCTATCCTACGAGCAGTACTTC.

The chain uses TRBV7-2 and TRBJ2-7; 7 positions agree with TRBD1. With 10 bases clipped from V and 3 bases from J, the junction kept 9 bases outside the gene matches. In germline, CDR1 is SGHTA, CDR2 FQGNSA. The CDR3 sequence is 13 residues long. The CDR3 nucleotides read TGTGCCATCGTAACTGGGACAGACTACGAGCAGTACTTC. It codes for CAIVTGTDYEQYF.

The chain uses TRBV5-5 and TRBJ2-7, with TRBD2 matching 10 bases. The trim removed 1 base at V and 7 bases at J, leaving 8 bases unmatched. Germline-derived CDR1 and CDR2 are SGHKS and YYEKEE (reference sequence). The CDR3 length is 15 residues. As DNA, the CDR3 is TGTGCCAGCAGCTTGATCCTAGCGGGAGTTCGTGAGCAGTACTTC. Protein product: CASSLILAGVREQYF.

V and J are TRBV7-9 and TRBJ2-7; TRBD1 matches 11 bases. CDR3 length: 16 residues. The J segment lost 6 bases and the V segment lost 1 base, leaving 8 bases of the junction unmatched. The germline V gene has CDR1 SEHNR and CDR2 FQNEAQ (reference sequence). The CDR3 DNA reads as TGTGCCAGCAGCTTAGGTTCGTACGGGACAGGGGGCGAGCAGTACTTC. Amino acids: CASSLGSYGTGGEQYF.

This chain links TRBV7-2 with TRBJ2-6; D gene uncertain. V lost 6 bases and J lost 2, with 11 bases in between. Germline-derived CDR1 and CDR2 are SGHTA and FQGNSA. This CDR3 spans 15 amino acids. The CDR3 loop is CASSSGGTGANVLTF. The CDR3 coding sequence is TGTGCCAGCAGTTCGGGTGGAACTGGGGCCAACGTCCTGACTTTC.

This sequence joins TRBV5-6 and TRBJ2-5; TRBD1 might be the D (6 bases). Trimming took off 4 bases at V and 5 bases at J, with 15 bases between the two ends. This CDR3 spans 14 amino acids. The V gene's germline CDR1 is SGHDT and CDR2 YYEEEE. The DNA for the CDR3 is TGTGCCAGCAGCCCGTTAGGACAGTTGGAGACCCAGTACTTC. Amino acid sequence: CASSPLGQLETQYF.

This chain joins TRBV27 and TRBJ1-4, with D unresolved. Germline V gene data show CDR1 as MNHEY and CDR2 as SMNVEV (reference sequence). CDR3 size: 15 residues. V lost 0 bases and J 11 bases, leaving 16 bases between the germline ends. CDR3 amino acids: CASSLSGVLGRKLFF. The CDR3 bases are TGTGCCAGCAGTTTATCCGGGGTACTCGGGCGTAAACTGTTTTTT.

This clone was picked up one time. The chain couples TRBV28 to TRBJ2-2; 10 bases align to TRBD2. Looked up from germline, CDR1 is MDHEN and CDR2 is SYDVKM. Germline trimming cut 1 base from V and 4 bases from J; bases unmatched to any gene: 9. The CDR3 length is 18 residues. The CDR3, as DNA: TGTGCCAGCAGTTTATATAGGGGAGCGGGAGGGTCCACCGGGGAGCTGTTTTTT. Translation gives CASSLYRGAGGSTGELFF.

The chain is built from TRBV9 and TRBJ2-5, with 12 bases aligning to TRBD2. This CDR3 spans 17 amino acids. V lost 4 bases and J lost 4; bases outside the gene matches: 11. Germline V gene sequence: CDR1 SGDLS, CDR2 YYNGEE. CDR3 loop: CASSPSRLAGVSETQYF. As DNA, the CDR3 is TGTGCCAGCAGCCCCAGCAGACTAGCGGGAGTTTCAGAGACCCAGTACTTC. The full variable domain, in which reference TRBV9 and TRBJ2-5 provide the parts outside the CDR3, is DSGVTQTPKHLITATGQRVTLRCSPRSGDLSVYWYQQSLDQGLQFLIQYYNGEERAKGNILERFSAQQFPDLHSELNLSSLELGDSALYFCASSPSRLAGVSETQYFGPGTRLLVL.

The chain joins TRBV29-1 to TRBJ2-5; TRBD1 matches at 7 bases. The DNA end is a closer match to TRBJ2-7, so the J assignment may be wrong. The germline V gene has CDR1 SQVTM and CDR2 ANQGSEA. The CDR3 is 14 residues long. The CDR3: CSVYSTGLSYEQYF. Written as DNA, the CDR3 is TGCAGCGTTTATTCGACAGGGCTATCCTACGAGCAGTACTTC.

This chain uses TRBV28 with TRBJ2-7, with 10 bases matching TRBD1. CDR3 length: 14 residues. Germline V gives CDR1 MDHEN, CDR2 SYDVKM. V was pared by 8 bases and J by 3 bases, with 7 bases of the junction left unmatched. The CDR3 region is CASGRTGGFYEQYF. CDR3 nucleotides: TGTGCCAGCGGTCGGACAGGGGGTTTCTACGAGCAGTACTTC.

The chain employs TRBV5-1 and TRBJ1-5; no definite D call. The germline V gene has CDR1 SGHRS and CDR2 YFSETQ. This CDR3 is 14 amino acids long. V was trimmed by 4 bases and J by 9 bases, leaving 17 bases between them. In DNA, the CDR3 is TGCGCCAGCAGCAAGGGATACGGGGAGGGGCCCCAGCATTTT. Translated: CASSKGYGEGPQHF.

The V call is TRBV30, the J call TRBJ1-5, with D uncertain. The CDR3 totals 14 residues. Germline V gene sequence: CDR1 GTSNPN, CDR2 SVGIG (reference sequence). V lost 2 bases and J lost 6, with 14 bases in between. CDR3 coding DNA: TGTGCCTGGAGTTTGGGCCTGGGTGGTCAGCCCCAGCATTTT. Encoded protein: CAWSLGLGGQPQHF.

This clone was found a few times. V and J are TRBV7-3 and TRBJ1-2, with D possibly being TRBD1 (6 bases). Germline CDR1 is SGHTA and CDR2 is FQGTGA. The CDR3 sequence is 15 residues long. The V and J ends lost 5 bases and 8 bases respectively, with 21 bases between them. CDR3 sequence (DNA): TGTGCCAGCAGCCCAACCCCTGACAGGACCATCGGCTACACCTTC. Translated, it gives CASSPTPDRTIGYTF.

The chain has TRBV28 and TRBJ1-6, with 8 bases identical to TRBD1. From germline, CDR1 is MDHEN and CDR2 SYDVKM. This CDR3 comprises 13 residues. With V trimmed by 5 bases and J by 9 bases, 3 bases remained unmatched. The CDR3 region has the DNA TGTGCCAGCAGTAAGGACAGGGCTTCACCCCTCCACTTT. Its protein product is CASSKDRASPLHF.

This chain links TRBV28 with TRBJ2-7; perhaps TRBD2 as D (5 bases). Germline assignment: CDR1 MDHEN and CDR2 SYDVKM. Trimming removed 4 bases from V and 4 bases from J, with 17 bases in between. This CDR3 is 15 amino acids long. The CDR3 is CASSSEARAVYEQYF. The CDR3 DNA follows: TGTGCCAGCAGTTCCGAAGCGAGAGCGGTATACGAGCAGTACTTC.

The CDR3 DNA sequence: TGTGCCAGCAGTTCCTTGGTAGGGAGGGGCAATCAGCCCCAGCATTTT. This codes for CASSSLVGRGNQPQHF. The chain employs TRBV6-5 and TRBJ1-5; no clear D gene. The CDR3 loop spans 16 amino acids. V dropped 4 bases and J dropped 2 bases, with 15 bases sitting between them. CDR1 and CDR2 from the germline V gene are MNHEY and SVGAGI.

The genes are TRBV30 and TRBJ2-2, with 7 bases identical to TRBD2. Germline V CDR1 and CDR2: GTSNPN, SVGIG (reference sequence). V gave up 5 bases and J gave up 2 bases; unmatched junction bases: 11. The CDR3 is 16 amino acids. The CDR3 region has the DNA TGTGCCTGGGGCCGGCGGGCGGGAGTTAACACCGGGGAGCTGTTTTTT. Translating it yields CAWGRRAGVNTGELFF.

The chain joins TRBV21-1 to TRBJ2-1; TRBD1, the table's D call, was not compared with the DNA. TRBV21-1 is a pseudogene segment. The CDR3 sequence is 16 residues long. The CDR3 DNA sequence: TGTGCCAGCAGCGCTAACAGGGGGCGGGAGCCGGATGAGCAGTTCTTC. Its protein product is CASSANRGREPDEQFF.

The V and J genes are TRBV4-3 and TRBJ2-7; perhaps TRBD1 as D (5 bases). Germline V gene data show CDR1 as LGHNA and CDR2 as YSLEER. The CDR3 loop spans 14 amino acids. Trimming took 0 bases from V and 6 from J, leaving 12 bases between them. The CDR3 sequence: CASSQDPLGVEQYF. As DNA, the CDR3 is TGCGCCAGCAGCCAAGATCCGTTAGGGGTCGAGCAGTACTTC.

The chain uses TRBV4-3 and TRBJ2-3; TRBD2 aligns across 8 bases. Germline CDR1 reads LGHNA; CDR2 reads YSLEER. The V gene end was trimmed by 2 bases and the J gene end by 6 bases; junction bases not matched to a gene: 1. There are 13 residues in the CDR3. CDR3 in DNA: TGCGCCAGCAGCCAACTAGCGGGCGATACGCAGTATTTT. Protein: CASSQLAGDTQYF.

This clone has more than one count but fewer than ten. This chain links TRBV11-1 with TRBJ1-1; TRBD1 matches at 7 bases. Per germline, CDR1 SGHAT and CDR2 FQDESV (reference sequence). J lost 8 bases, V lost 5 bases, and 8 bases had no gene match. This CDR3 comprises 13 residues. CDR3 nucleotide sequence: TGTGCCAGCAGCGCCCGACAGGGCGCCGAAGCTTTCTTT. The encoded protein is CASSARQGAEAFF.

This clone was seen just once. The chain is built from TRBV29-1 and TRBJ2-2; 9 bases map to TRBD2. Germline V gene lookup returns CDR1 SQVTM and CDR2 ANQGSEA. The CDR3 length is 15 residues. V gave up 1 base and J gave up 4 bases; unmatched junction bases: 4. CDR3 DNA sequence: TGCAGCGTTGAAGGCGGGGGGGGGATCACCGGGGAGCTGTTTTTT. Translated: CSVEGGGGITGELFF.